Listed below are T cell receptor beta chains from one sample, sequenced in a study of shared clonotypes between healthy human individuals. Some clones are missing from TCRdb's copy, which holds only in-frame ones; the method was immunoSEQ multiplex PCR. This table has approximately 2.1 million clones, approximately 95% appearing once. The sequenced material came from naive CD4+ T cells from PBMCs. These TCRs come from a man younger than 35 in good health. Some clones in this sample may be carry-over from other donors' samples. CDR3s include the opening cysteine and the closing phenylalanine or tryptophan. A D gene is named only where the DNA matches it firmly. The size field is filled for only some rows; it gives once, few, many or a size class.

>-|TRBV5-6|TRBD1|TRBJ2-3
TGTGCCAGCAGCCAGGGGGCCCAGGATACGCAGTATTTT
CASSQGAQDTQYF
>-|TRBV6-5|-|TRBJ1-1
TGTGCCAGCAGTGATTCCGGGACGGACGGAACTTTCTTT
CASSDSGTDGTFF
>-|TRBV21-1|-|TRBJ2-2
TGTGCCAGCACCAAAACTAGCGCCACCGGGGAGCTGTTTTTT
CASTKTSATGELFF
>-|TRBV5-6|-|TRBJ1-1
TGTGCCAGCAGCAAGGGACTAAACACTGAAGCTTTCTTT
CASSKGLNTEAFF
>-|TRBV4-1|TRBD2|TRBJ2-1
TGCGCCAGCAGCCAAGCCGGGACTAGCTCCTACAATGAGCAGTTCTTC
CASSQAGTSSYNEQFF
>-|TRBV9|TRBD2|TRBJ2-2
TGTGCCAGCAGCGTAGAGCCGGGGAGGGCCGGGGAGCTGTTTTTT
CASSVEPGRAGELFF
>-|TRBV28|TRBD1|TRBJ1-4
TGTGCCAGCAGTACCCGGACAGGGGTTCGGGAAAAACTGTTTTTT
CASSTRTGVREKLFF
>-|TRBV6-5|-|TRBJ2-7
TGTGCCAGCAAAAGTCCCGCTAACTCCTACGAGCAGTACTTC
CASKSPANSYEQYF
>once|TRBV25-1|-|TRBJ1-2
TGTGCCAGCAGTGAATCGGCTGATCTTTATGGCTACACCTTC
CASSESADLYGYTF
>-|TRBV19|TRBD1|TRBJ2-6
TGTGCCAGTACTTATACGCTGGGCAGGGGGCCCGGGGCCAACGTCCTGACTTTC
CASTYTLGRGPGANVLTF
>once|TRBV14|-|TRBJ1-2
TGTGCCAGCAGCCAATCTGGTGGTGCAGTAGACTATGGCTACACCTTC
CASSQSGGAVDYGYTF
>-|TRBV27|-|TRBJ1-1
TGTGCCAGCAGTTTATTGGGAGGAACCACTGAAGCTTTCTTT
CASSLLGGTTEAFF
>-|TRBV11-2|-|TRBJ2-1
TGTGCCAGCAGCTTCGTCAATGAGCAGTTCTTC
CASSFVNEQFF
>-|TRBV28|TRBD1|TRBJ2-1
TGTGCCAGCAGACAACAGGGGAATGAGCAGTTCTTC
CASRQQGNEQFF
>-|TRBV18|TRBD1|TRBJ2-7
TGTGCCAGCTCAGGGGACAGGGTTGGAGAGCAGTACTTC
CASSGDRVGEQYF
>-|TRBV7-2|-|TRBJ2-2
TGTGCCAGCGAGTTGGCGGTTCTGAACACCGGGGAGCTGTTTTTT
CASELAVLNTGELFF
>once|TRBV19|-|TRBJ2-7
TGTGCCAGTAGTAGACAGAGCTCCTACGAGCAGTACTTC
CASSRQSSYEQYF
>-|TRBV28|-|TRBJ2-3
TGTGCCAGCAGTTTATCGGATGCGGGATCGGGCACAGATACGCAGTATTTT
CASSLSDAGSGTDTQYF
>-|TRBV28|-|TRBJ1-2
TGTGCCAGCAGTTTATACGGCCTAAACTATGGCTACACCTTC
CASSLYGLNYGYTF
>once|TRBV27|TRBD1|TRBJ1-4
TGTGCCAGCAGACCCTACCTCGGACAGTCCACAGGGGTTGGTGAAAAACTGTTTTTT
CASRPYLGQSTGVGEKLFF
>-|TRBV6-4|TRBD1|TRBJ2-4
TGTGCCAGCAGTGAGGACAGGGCTGCCAAAAACATTCAGTACTTC
CASSEDRAAKNIQYF
>-|TRBV7-3|-|TRBJ2-3
TGTGCCAGCAGCTTACGAAGGGATACGCAGTATTTT
CASSLRRDTQYF
>-|TRBV30|-|TRBJ2-1
TGTGCCTGGGTCCGACAGAACAATGAGCAGTTCTTC
CAWVRQNNEQFF
>once|TRBV5-6|-|TRBJ2-6
TGTGCCAGCAGCTTGGGTAGGGCTGGGGCCAACGTCCTGACTTTC
CASSLGRAGANVLTF
>-|TRBV4-1|-|TRBJ2-7
TGCGCCAGCAGCCCAGTGGGACCTTACTACGAGCAGTACTTC
CASSPVGPYYEQYF
>-|TRBV4-1|-|TRBJ2-7
TGCGCCAGCAGCCGCTTGAATGAGCAGTACTTC
CASSRLNEQYF
>-|TRBV7-2|TRBD1|TRBJ1-1
TGTGCCAGCAGCTTAGAGTTTGGGACAGATTTGCCTGAAGCTTTCTTT
CASSLEFGTDLPEAFF
>-|TRBV11-2|TRBD1|TRBJ1-1
TGTGCCAGCAGCAACCTCAGGGGGCGATTGAGTGAAGCTTTCTTT
CASSNLRGRLSEAFF
>-|TRBV7-2|TRBD1|TRBJ2-7
TGTGCCAGCAGCGTACCGGGGACAGGGGCCTACGAGCAGTACTTC
CASSVPGTGAYEQYF
>-|TRBV27|TRBD2|TRBJ2-1
TGTGCCAGCAGTTTCCTGGGACTAGCGGGGGGGCGGAATGAGCAGTTCTTC
CASSFLGLAGGRNEQFF
>-|TRBV28|TRBD1|TRBJ1-2
TGTGCCAGCCTTAAGGCAGGGGGGGGCTACACCTTC
CASLKAGGGYTF
>-|TRBV4-2|-|TRBJ2-3
TGTGCCAGCAGCCCCCGGGAGCGGGTTGTCACAGATACGCAGTATTTT
CASSPRERVVTDTQYF
>-|TRBV6-6|-|TRBJ2-1
TGTGCCAGCAGTTACCGTCCTGGATCCACTCCGTTCTTC
CASSYRPGSTPFF
>-|TRBV2|-|TRBJ1-4
TGTGCCAGCAGTGTGGGCAGGCGTGCAACTAATGAAAAACTGTTTTTT
CASSVGRRATNEKLFF
>-|TRBV28|TRBD1|TRBJ1-4
TGTGCCAGCAGTTTATGGGCCGGCAGGGGGACCTCTAATGAAAAACTGTTTTTT
CASSLWAGRGTSNEKLFF
>-|TRBV6-6|-|TRBJ2-2
TGTGCCAGCAGTTACTCGCTATTCACCGGGGAGCTGTTTTTT
CASSYSLFTGELFF
>-|TRBV4-3|-|TRBJ2-7
TGCGCCAGCAGCCTAAGGACAGCGGCGAACTACGAGCAGTACTTC
CASSLRTAANYEQYF
>-|TRBV19|TRBD1|TRBJ1-2
TGTGCCAGTAGCTCAAAGGGACAGGCAAATGGCTACACCTTC
CASSSKGQANGYTF
>-|TRBV28|-|TRBJ2-7
TGTGCCAGCAGTTCGTCCGGGACAAGGTACGAGCAGTACTTC
CASSSSGTRYEQYF
>-|TRBV27|TRBD2|TRBJ2-3
TGTGCCAGCAGTTTATTCCGGCTAGCGGGAGTCACAGATACGCAGTATTTT
CASSLFRLAGVTDTQYF
>-|TRBV28|TRBD2|TRBJ2-3
TGTGCCAGCAAACCGGGCGGGAGTAGAACAGATACGCAGTATTTT
CASKPGGSRTDTQYF
>-|TRBV11-3|TRBD2|TRBJ2-7
TGTGCCAGCAGCAAGAGCGGGAGAGGCTACGAGCAGTACTTC
CASSKSGRGYEQYF
>-|TRBV7-6|-|TRBJ1-4
TGTGCCAGCAGCTTCTTACGGGATGAAAAACTGTTTTTT
CASSFLRDEKLFF
>-|TRBV5-1|-|TRBJ1-1
TGCGCCAGCAGCTTGGCCATCGGGGGCTCTGAAGCTTTCTTT
CASSLAIGGSEAFF
>-|TRBV28|-|TRBJ1-3
TGTGCCAGCAGTTTTGCTCCGGACGGAAACACCATATATTTT
CASSFAPDGNTIYF